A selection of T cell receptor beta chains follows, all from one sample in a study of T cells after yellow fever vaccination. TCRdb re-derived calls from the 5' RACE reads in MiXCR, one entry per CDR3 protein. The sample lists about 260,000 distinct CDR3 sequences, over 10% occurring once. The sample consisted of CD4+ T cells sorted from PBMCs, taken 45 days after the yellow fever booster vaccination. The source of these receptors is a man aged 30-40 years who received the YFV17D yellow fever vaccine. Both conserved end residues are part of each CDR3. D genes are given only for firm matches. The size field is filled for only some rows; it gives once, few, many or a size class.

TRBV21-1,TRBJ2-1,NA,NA,TGTGCCAGCAGCAGGGGACTAGCGGTAGCCCATGAGCAGTTCTTC,CASSRGLAVAHEQFF
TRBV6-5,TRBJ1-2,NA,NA,TGTGCCAGCAGTTACGGGGGCTCTGGCTACACCTTC,CASSYGGSGYTF
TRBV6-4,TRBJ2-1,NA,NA,TGTGCCAGCAGTGGGGACACCTTAAGGGAGCAGTTCTTC,CASSGDTLREQFF
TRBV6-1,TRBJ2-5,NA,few,TGTGCCAGCAGGAGAGGGGGGCAGGGGGAGACCCAGTACTTC,CASRRGGQGETQYF
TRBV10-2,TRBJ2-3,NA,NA,TGCGCCAGCAGGGGAGACGGCACAGATACGCAGTATTTT,CASRGDGTDTQYF
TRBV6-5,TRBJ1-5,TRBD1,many,TGTGCCAGCAGCACACAGGGGAGAAGGAATTTT,CASSTQGRRNF
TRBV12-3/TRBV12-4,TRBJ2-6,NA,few,TGTGCCAGCACGGTACGGACTGGGGCCAACGTCCTGACTTTC,CASTVRTGANVLTF
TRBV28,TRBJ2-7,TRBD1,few,TGTGCCAGCAGCCCACCCCCCGGGACAGGGAGGTACGAGCAGTACTTC,CASSPPPGTGRYEQYF
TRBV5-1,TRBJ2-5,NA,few,TGCGCCAGCAGTAAGGGACAATCGGAGGAGACCCAGTACTTC,CASSKGQSEETQYF
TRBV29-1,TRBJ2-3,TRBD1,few,TGCAGCGTCTCCCCTCGGCAGGGGGCATCAGATACGCAGTATTTT,CSVSPRQGASDTQYF
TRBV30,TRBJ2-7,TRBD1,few,TGTGCCTGGAGTTTGGACAGGGGGGTTCAGTACTTC,CAWSLDRGVQYF
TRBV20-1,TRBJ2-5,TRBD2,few,TGCAGTGCGGGGGGACTAGCGGGAATAGGGAAGGAGACCCAGTACTTC,CSAGGLAGIGKETQYF
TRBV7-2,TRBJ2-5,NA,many,TGTGCCAGCATGAGGTCCCCTCAAGAGACCCAGTACTTC,CASMRSPQETQYF